The clone carrying this T cell receptor beta chain was detected many times. Its antigen remains unidentified. The library targeted TCRbeta and was prepared with unique molecular identifiers. TCRdb re-called the PCR reads through MiXCR, storing one row per CDR3 protein. The data show about 140,000 distinct CDR3 sequences, around 8.5% seen once. The data belong to a study of T-cell reconstitution after alpha-beta-depleted transplantation in children. Study-wide results and caveats: Where alpha-beta T cells came from about two months after transplant was reportedly several hundred expanded graft clones. A year post-transplant, T-cell counts and diversity derived mostly from newly produced T cells. Elevated TCRbeta diversity at day 60 was traced, in some patients, to surviving recipient T cells and thymic progenitors.

CDR3 length: 14 residues. Germline CDR1 reads DFQATT; CDR2 reads SNEGSKA (reference sequence). After removal of 3 bases from V and 5 bases from J, the junction contained 3 bases not matched to a gene. The genes are TRBV20-1 and TRBJ2-3, with 12 bases fitting TRBD2. The clonotype was recovered from a female patient younger than 10 who had a stem cell transplant for congenital amegakaryocytic thrombocytopenia, so the T cells may come from the graft donor. The sample consisted of PBMCs, mostly from graft donor cells, taken 180 days after TCRalphabeta/CD19-depleted stem cell transplant. For the CDR3, the DNA is TGCAGTGCTAGCCCGACTAGCGGGAGAGATACGCAGTATTTT. Translated, it gives CSASPTSGRDTQYF.